The 8 T cell receptor beta chains presented below share a single source sample, sequenced in a study of lymphopenia after photon versus proton radiotherapy. Using immunoSEQ multiplex PCR, the repertoire was profiled, and TCRdb retains in-frame clones only, with some absent. The sample carries around 23,000 clones, about nine tenths recorded once. Material: peripheral blood, obtained from a patient treated with photon-based radiotherapy. Every receptor here comes from a man in his fifties with gastric cancer.

This clone was counted only a few times. The chain joins TRBV6-1 to TRBJ2-1; D is undetermined. Trimming left V 2 bases short and J 4 bases short, with 3 bases between. The CDR3 covers 12 residues. Germline CDR1 MNHNS, CDR2 SASEGT. The chain's CDR3 is CASSERYNEQFF. CDR3 DNA sequence: TGTGCCAGCAGTGAAAGGTACAATGAGCAGTTCTTC.

The gene calls are TRBV6-5 and TRBJ1-2, with 7 bases lining up with TRBD1. Losses at the gene ends were 5 bases for V and 0 bases for J; bases not matched to a gene: 3. The CDR3 covers 14 residues. In germline, CDR1 is MNHEY, CDR2 SVGAGI. This CDR3 is CASSRGGSNYGYTF. CDR3 bases: TGTGCCAGCAGTCGAGGGGGCTCTAACTATGGCTACACCTTC.

The chain has TRBV10-2 and TRBJ1-2; D perhaps matches TRBD1 (6 bases). The CDR3 covers 15 residues. Trimming pared 7 bases from V and 0 bases from J, leaving 15 bases between. Germline CDR1 is WSHSY and CDR2 is SAAADI. The chain's CDR3 is CASMGGQATNYGYTF. The CDR3 DNA reads TGCGCCAGCATGGGGGGGCAGGCTACTAACTATGGCTACACCTTC.

This clone was observed a single time. The J gene is TRBJ1-5, the V gene TRBV7-2; D gene unclear. The germline V gene has CDR1 SGHTA and CDR2 FQGNSA. Trimming stripped 4 bases from V and 3 bases from J, with 16 bases between. The CDR3 runs to 16 residues. CDR3 loop: CASSWTGGSINQPQHF. The DNA for the CDR3 is TGTGCCAGCAGCTGGACGGGCGGCTCTATCAATCAGCCCCAGCATTTT.

The chain has TRBV11-2 and TRBJ2-1; no clear D gene. The CDR3 consists of 12 residues. Trimming removed 5 bases from V and 2 bases from J, with 4 bases in between. From germline, CDR1 is SGHAT and CDR2 FQNNGV. The CDR3 loop reads CASSLPYNEQFF. The CDR3 nucleotides read TGTGCCAGCAGCCTGCCCTACAATGAGCAGTTCTTC.

V and J are TRBV10-3 and TRBJ2-3; D is perhaps TRBD1 (7 bases). CDR3 length equals 16 residues. Germline loops: CDR1 ENHRY, CDR2 SYGVKD. V was clipped by 5 bases and J by 2 bases, with 17 bases between them. The CDR3, as DNA: TGTGCCATCAGTAAAGCAGGGGGGACTGACACAGATACGCAGTATTTT. This sequence encodes CAISKAGGTDTDTQYF.

The chain couples TRBV11-2 to TRBJ2-7; no firm D call. CDR1 and CDR2 (germline): SGHAT, FQNNGV. This CDR3 spans 10 amino acids. V was clipped by 3 bases and J by 7 bases, with 4 bases between them. DNA for the CDR3: TGTGCCAGCAGCTTGGGAGAGCAGTACTTC. The encoded protein is CASSLGEQYF.

This chain links TRBV19 with TRBJ1-3; no firm D call. Germline CDR1 is LNHDA and CDR2 is SQIVND (reference sequence). The length of the CDR3 is 15 residues. V dropped 1 base and J dropped 4 bases, with 11 bases sitting between them. The CDR3 spells CASSIASGTGNTIYF. In DNA, the CDR3 is TGTGCCAGTAGTATAGCTTCCGGAACCGGAAACACCATATATTTT.